This section outlines one T cell receptor (beta chain) sequence together with its context. Some clones are missing from TCRdb's copy, which holds only in-frame ones; the method was immunoSEQ multiplex PCR. Found here are about 260,000 clones, about 89% of them singletons; the top ten hold around 9%. These data are taken from a study of blood T cell repertoires in COVID-19. Study background: The cDNA or gDNA used as material had been derived from T cells, B-cell-depleted T cells, or PBMCs.

This CDR3 is built from 15 residues. Germline CDR1 is SGHRS and CDR2 is YFSETQ. J gave up 1 base and V 2 bases, and 4 bases lay outside the gene matches. The rearrangement joins TRBV5-1 to TRBJ1-2, with 8 bases that match TRBD1. This TCR was sampled from a man between 35 and 55 years old with active or convalescent COVID-19. What was sequenced was peripheral blood. Here the CDR3 reads CASSLGTGLNYGYTF. The DNA for the CDR3 is TGCGCCAGCAGCTTAGGGACAGGACTTAACTATGGCTACACCTTC.